Sequencing of this TCR beta chain was carried out in a study of shared clonotypes between healthy human individuals. As for the study in general: Each donor's CD4 naive and CD4 memory cells filled three plates apiece, CD8 naive two, and CD8 memory one.

Libraries were prepared by immunoSEQ multiplex PCR; TCRdb keeps only in-frame clonotypes and omits some of them. Of hundreds of thousands of clones in the sample, 60% to 75% were seen once. Notes on this clone: Its antigen is not identified.

Splitting the CD4+ cells yielded a CD45RA+ naive subset and a CD45RA-negative memory subset. General study points: Among non-shared clonotypes, generation probabilities were lower than among those shared by all four donors.

The ends were cut back, 0 bases at V and 0 bases at J, with 20 bases in the middle. The length of the CDR3 is 18 residues. Germline V gene data show CDR1 as GTSNPN and CDR2 as SVGIG (reference sequence). The chain couples TRBV30 to TRBJ1-2; D ambiguous. The sequence came from a woman under 40 in good health. Sequencing input: memory CD4+ T cells sorted from blood. Subset given: CD45RA-negative fraction. The CDR3 protein is CAWSVTGSKRASNYGYTF. In DNA form, the CDR3 reads TGTGCCTGGAGTGTAACGGGATCAAAAAGGGCTTCTAACTATGGCTACACCTTC.